This TCR beta chain was identified in a study of shared clonotypes between healthy human individuals. As for the study in general: For every donor, three CD4 naive, three CD4 memory, two CD8 naive and one CD8 memory plates were used. Findings of the study overall: Naive CD4 clonotypes overlapped across a handful of donors at about 5%.

The table came from immunoSEQ multiplex PCR; TCRdb's copy has only in-frame clones and leaves some out. This sample yields roughly 1,000,000 clones, of which approximately 80% are seen a single time; approximately 0.56% belongs to the top ten. Regarding this clone: Its antigen is not known.

The CD4+ fraction was divided into a CD45RA+ naive subset and a CD45RA-negative memory subset. The length of the CDR3 is 14 residues. CDR1 is MNHEY, CDR2 SVGAGI, per germline. Trimming removed 5 bases at V and 7 bases at J, with 15 bases between. V usage is TRBV6-5 and J usage is TRBJ1-5, with no clear D. Source material: memory CD4+ T cells from PBMCs. Stated subset: CD45RA-negative fraction. The sequence was collected from a man between 18 and 35 years old in good health. Some clones in this sample may be carry-over from other donors' samples. The CDR3 DNA reads as TGTGCCAGCAGTGCCCGAGGCGCAAGGCAGCCCCAGCATTTT. Translated, it gives CASSARGARQPQHF.